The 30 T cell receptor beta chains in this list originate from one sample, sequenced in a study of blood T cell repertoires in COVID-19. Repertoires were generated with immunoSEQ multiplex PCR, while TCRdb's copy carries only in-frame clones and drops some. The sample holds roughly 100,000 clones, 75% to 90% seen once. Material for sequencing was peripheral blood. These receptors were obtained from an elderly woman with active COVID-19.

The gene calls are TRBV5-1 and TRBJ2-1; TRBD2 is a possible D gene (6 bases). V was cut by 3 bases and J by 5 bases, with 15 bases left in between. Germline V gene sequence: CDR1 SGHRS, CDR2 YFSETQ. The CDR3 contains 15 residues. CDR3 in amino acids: CASSWWRERDNEQFF. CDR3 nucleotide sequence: TGCGCCAGCAGCTGGTGGAGGGAGAGGGACAATGAGCAGTTCTTC.

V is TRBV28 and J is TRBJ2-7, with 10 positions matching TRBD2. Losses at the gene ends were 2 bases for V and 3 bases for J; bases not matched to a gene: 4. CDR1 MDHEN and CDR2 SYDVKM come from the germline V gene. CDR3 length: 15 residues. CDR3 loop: CASSLVLAGVYEQYF. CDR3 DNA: TGTGCCAGCAGTTTAGTCCTAGCGGGAGTCTACGAGCAGTACTTC.

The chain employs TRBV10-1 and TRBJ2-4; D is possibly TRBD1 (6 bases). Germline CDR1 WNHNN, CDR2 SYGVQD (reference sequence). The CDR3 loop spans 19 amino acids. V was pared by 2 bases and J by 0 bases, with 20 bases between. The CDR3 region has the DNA TGCGCCAGCAGTGAGAGTCGGGGACAAGTCTTACTAGCCAAAAACATTCAGTACTTC. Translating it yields CASSESRGQVLLAKNIQYF.

CDR3 DNA: TGTGCCAGCAGTTTAACAGGGTTTGAAAGTGTGAAGTACTTC. Amino acid sequence: CASSLTGFESVKYF. This sequence joins TRBV28 and TRBJ2-7, with D maybe TRBD1 (6 bases). The germline V and J ends were trimmed by 2 bases and 11 bases, with 19 bases remaining between them. The CDR3 consists of 14 residues. From germline, CDR1 is MDHEN and CDR2 SYDVKM.

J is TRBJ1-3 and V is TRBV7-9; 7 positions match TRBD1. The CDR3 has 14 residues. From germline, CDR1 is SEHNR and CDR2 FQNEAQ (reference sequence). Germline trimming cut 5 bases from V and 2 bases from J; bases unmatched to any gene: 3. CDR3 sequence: CASSTGTAGNTIYF. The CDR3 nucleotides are TGTGCCAGCAGCACAGGGACAGCTGGAAACACCATATATTTT.

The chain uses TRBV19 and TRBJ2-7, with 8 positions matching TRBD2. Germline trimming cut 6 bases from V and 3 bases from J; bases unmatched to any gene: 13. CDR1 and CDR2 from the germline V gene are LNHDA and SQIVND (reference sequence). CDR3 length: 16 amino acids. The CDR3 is CASSLMTPGLGYEQYF. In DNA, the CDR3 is TGTGCCAGTAGCTTGATGACACCGGGACTAGGCTACGAGCAGTACTTC.

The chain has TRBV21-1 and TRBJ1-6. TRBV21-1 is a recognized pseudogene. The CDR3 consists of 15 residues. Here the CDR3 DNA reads TGTGCCAGCAGCGACCGGGACTCTAATAATTCACCCCTCCACTTT. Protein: CASSDRDSNNSPLHF.

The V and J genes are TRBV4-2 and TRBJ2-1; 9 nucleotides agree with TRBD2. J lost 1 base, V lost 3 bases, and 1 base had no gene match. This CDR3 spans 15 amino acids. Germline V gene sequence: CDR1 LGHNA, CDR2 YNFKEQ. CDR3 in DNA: TGTGCCAGCAGCCAGACTAGCGGTTCCTACAATGAGCAGTTCTTC. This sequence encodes CASSQTSGSYNEQFF.

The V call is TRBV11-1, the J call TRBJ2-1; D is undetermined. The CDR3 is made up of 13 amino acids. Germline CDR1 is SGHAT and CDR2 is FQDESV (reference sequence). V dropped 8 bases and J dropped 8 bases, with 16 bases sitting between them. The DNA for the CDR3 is TGTGCCAGCCGCGGCCCGGGTAACGATGAGCAGTTCTTC. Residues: CASRGPGNDEQFF.

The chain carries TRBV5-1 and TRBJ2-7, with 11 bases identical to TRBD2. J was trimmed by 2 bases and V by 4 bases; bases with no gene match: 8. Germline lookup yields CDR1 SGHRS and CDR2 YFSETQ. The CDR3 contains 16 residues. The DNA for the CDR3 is TGCGCCAGCAGCCGCGACCTAGCGGGAGGTACCTACGAGCAGTACTTC. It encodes CASSRDLAGGTYEQYF.

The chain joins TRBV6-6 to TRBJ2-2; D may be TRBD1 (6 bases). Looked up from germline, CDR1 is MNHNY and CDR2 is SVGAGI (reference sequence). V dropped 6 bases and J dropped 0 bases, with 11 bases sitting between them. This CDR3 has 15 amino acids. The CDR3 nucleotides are TGTGCCAGCAGGCCCGGGACACCGAACACCGGGGAGCTGTTTTTT. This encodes CASRPGTPNTGELFF.

The CDR3 DNA is TGCGCCAGCAGCCAAGAAGTTGCTTACGGCGGCTACAATGAGCAGTTCTTC. Residues: CASSQEVAYGGYNEQFF. The chain couples TRBV4-1 to TRBJ2-1; D is unclear. V was cut by 0 bases and J by 3 bases, with 15 bases left in between. CDR1 MGHRA and CDR2 YSYEKL come from the germline V gene. This CDR3 has 17 residues.

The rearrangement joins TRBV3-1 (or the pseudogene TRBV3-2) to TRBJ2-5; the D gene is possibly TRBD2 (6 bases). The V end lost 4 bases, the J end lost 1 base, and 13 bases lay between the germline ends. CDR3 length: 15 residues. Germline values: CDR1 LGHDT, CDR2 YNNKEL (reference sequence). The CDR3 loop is CASSPEGAGQETQYF. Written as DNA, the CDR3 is TGTGCCAGCAGCCCGGAGGGAGCGGGCCAAGAGACCCAGTACTTC.

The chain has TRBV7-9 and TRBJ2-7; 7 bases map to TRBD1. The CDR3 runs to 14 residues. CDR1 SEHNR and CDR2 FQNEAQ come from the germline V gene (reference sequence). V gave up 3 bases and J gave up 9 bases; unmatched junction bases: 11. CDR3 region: CASSLSTQTGVQYF. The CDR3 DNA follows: TGTGCCAGCAGCTTGTCGACCCAAACAGGGGTGCAGTACTTC.

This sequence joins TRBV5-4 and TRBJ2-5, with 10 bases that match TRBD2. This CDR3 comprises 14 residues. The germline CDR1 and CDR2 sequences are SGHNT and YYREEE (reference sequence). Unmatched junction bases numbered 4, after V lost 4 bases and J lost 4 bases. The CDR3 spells CASSLAGAGETQYF. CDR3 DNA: TGTGCCAGCAGCCTAGCGGGAGCGGGAGAGACCCAGTACTTC.

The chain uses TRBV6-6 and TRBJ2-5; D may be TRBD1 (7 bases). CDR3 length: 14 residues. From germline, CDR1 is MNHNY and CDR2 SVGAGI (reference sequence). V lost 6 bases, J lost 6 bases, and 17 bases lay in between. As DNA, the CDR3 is TGTGCCAGCAGACACTGGGGGGACAGAAAGACCCAGTACTTC. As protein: CASRHWGDRKTQYF.

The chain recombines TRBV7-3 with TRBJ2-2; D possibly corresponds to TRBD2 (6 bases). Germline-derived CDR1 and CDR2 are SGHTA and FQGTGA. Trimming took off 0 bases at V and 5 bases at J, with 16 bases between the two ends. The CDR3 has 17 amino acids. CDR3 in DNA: TGTGCCAGCAGCTTAACCGCCGGAGGGCCGAGGACCGGGGAGCTGTTTTTT. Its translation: CASSLTAGGPRTGELFF. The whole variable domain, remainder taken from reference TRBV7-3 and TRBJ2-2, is GAGVSQTPSNKVTEKGKYVELRCDPISGHTALYWYRQSLGQGPEFLIYFQGTGAADDSGLPNDRFFAVRPEGSVSTLKIQRTERGDSAVYLCASSLTAGGPRTGELFFGEGSRLTVL.

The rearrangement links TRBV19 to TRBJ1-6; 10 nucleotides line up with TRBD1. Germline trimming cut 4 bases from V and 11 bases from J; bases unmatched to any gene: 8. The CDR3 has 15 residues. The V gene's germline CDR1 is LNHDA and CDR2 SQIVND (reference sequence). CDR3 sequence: CASSTMTGGVAPLHF. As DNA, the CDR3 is TGTGCCAGTAGTACCATGACAGGGGGCGTAGCACCCCTCCACTTT. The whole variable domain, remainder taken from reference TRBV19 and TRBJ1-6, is DGGITQSPKYLFRKEGQNVTLSCEQNLNHDAMYWYRQDPGQGLRLIYYSQIVNDFQKGDIAEGYSVSREKKESFPLTVTSAQKNPTAFYLCASSTMTGGVAPLHFGNGTRLTVT.

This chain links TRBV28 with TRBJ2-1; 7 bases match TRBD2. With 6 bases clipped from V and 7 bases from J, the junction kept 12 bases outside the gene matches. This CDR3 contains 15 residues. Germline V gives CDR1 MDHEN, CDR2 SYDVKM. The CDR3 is CASRTAGREWNEQFF. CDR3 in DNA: TGTGCCAGCAGAACAGCGGGGAGGGAGTGGAATGAGCAGTTCTTC. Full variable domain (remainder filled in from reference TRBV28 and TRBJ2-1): DVKVTQSSRYLVKRTGEKVFLECVQDMDHENMFWYRQDPGLGLRLIYFSYDVKMKEKGDIPEGYSVSREKKERFSLILESASTNQTSMYLCASRTAGREWNEQFFGPGTRLTVL.

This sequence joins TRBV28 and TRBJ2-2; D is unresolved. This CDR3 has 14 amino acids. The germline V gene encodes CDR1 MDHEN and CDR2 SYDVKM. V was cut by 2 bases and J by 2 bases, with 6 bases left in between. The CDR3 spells CASSLSLNTGELFF. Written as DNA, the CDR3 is TGTGCCAGCAGTTTAAGCCTTAACACCGGGGAGCTGTTTTTT. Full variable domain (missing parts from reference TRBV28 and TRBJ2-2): DVKVTQSSRYLVKRTGEKVFLECVQDMDHENMFWYRQDPGLGLRLIYFSYDVKMKEKGDIPEGYSVSREKKERFSLILESASTNQTSMYLCASSLSLNTGELFFGEGSRLTVL.

The CDR3 here is CASSRTRTVWTEAFF. The CDR3 coding sequence is TGTGCCAGTAGTCGCACCCGGACAGTTTGGACTGAAGCTTTCTTT. The genes are TRBV19 and TRBJ1-1; D may be TRBD1 (6 bases). CDR1 and CDR2 (germline): LNHDA, SQIVND (reference sequence). This CDR3 region has 15 residues. Trimming cost V 5 bases and J 5 bases, with 18 bases left between them.

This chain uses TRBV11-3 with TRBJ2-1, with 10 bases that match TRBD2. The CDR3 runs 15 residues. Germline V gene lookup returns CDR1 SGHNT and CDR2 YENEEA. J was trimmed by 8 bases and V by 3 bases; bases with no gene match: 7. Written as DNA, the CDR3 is TGTGCCAGCAGCTTCAGAGCTAGCGGGAGTGATGAGCAGTTCTTC. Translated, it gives CASSFRASGSDEQFF.

This CDR3 is CSASGHLADYFSGNTIYF. The DNA of the CDR3 is TGCAGTGCTAGTGGACATTTAGCGGATTATTTCTCTGGAAACACCATATATTTT. The chain uses TRBV20-1 and TRBJ1-3, with D possibly TRBD1 on 5 matching bases. The CDR3 loop spans 18 amino acids. V was trimmed by 3 bases and J by 0 bases, leaving 21 bases between them. Per the germline V gene, CDR1 is DFQATT and CDR2 is SNEGSKA (reference sequence).

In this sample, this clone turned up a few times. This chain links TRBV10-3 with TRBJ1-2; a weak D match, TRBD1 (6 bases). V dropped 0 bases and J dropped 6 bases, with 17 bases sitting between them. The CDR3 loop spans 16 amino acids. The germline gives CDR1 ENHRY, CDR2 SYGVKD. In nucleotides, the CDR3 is TGTGCCATCAGTGAGTCGAGGGCAGGGGAATCGCATGGCTACACCTTC. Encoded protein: CAISESRAGESHGYTF.

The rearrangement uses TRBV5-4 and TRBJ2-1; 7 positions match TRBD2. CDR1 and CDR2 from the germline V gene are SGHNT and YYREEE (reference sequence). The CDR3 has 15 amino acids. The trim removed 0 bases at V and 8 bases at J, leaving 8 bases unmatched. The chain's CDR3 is CASSLDRGRGDEQFF. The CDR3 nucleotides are TGTGCCAGCAGCTTGGACAGAGGACGGGGGGATGAGCAGTTCTTC.

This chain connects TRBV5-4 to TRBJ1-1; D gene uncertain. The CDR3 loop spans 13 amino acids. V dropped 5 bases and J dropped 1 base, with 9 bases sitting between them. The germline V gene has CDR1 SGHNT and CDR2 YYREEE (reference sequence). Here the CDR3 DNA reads TGTGCCAGCAGTGCGGTCTCGAACACTGAAGCTTTCTTT. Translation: CASSAVSNTEAFF. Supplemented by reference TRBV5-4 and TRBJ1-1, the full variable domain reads ETGVTQSPTHLIKTRGQQVTLRCSSQSGHNTVSWYQQALGQGPQFIFQYYREEENGRGNFPPRFSGLQFPNYSSELNVNALELDDSALYLCASSAVSNTEAFFGQGTRLTVV.

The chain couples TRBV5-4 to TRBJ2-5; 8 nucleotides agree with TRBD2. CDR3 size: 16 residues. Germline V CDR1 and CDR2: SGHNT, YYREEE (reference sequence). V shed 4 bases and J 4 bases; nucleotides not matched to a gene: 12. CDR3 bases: TGTGCCAGCAGCGAGGGACTAGGGGTGATCGGAGAGACCCAGTACTTC. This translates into CASSEGLGVIGETQYF.

CDR3 coding DNA: TGTGCCAGCAGCTTGGATAGGACGGGGGTAAACACCATATATTTT. This translates into CASSLDRTGVNTIYF. The J gene is TRBJ1-3, the V gene TRBV5-4; D possibly corresponds to TRBD1 (5 bases). V gave up 0 bases and J gave up 6 bases, with 13 bases separating them. The CDR3 length is 15 residues. CDR1 is SGHNT, CDR2 YYREEE, per germline (reference sequence).

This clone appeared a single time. The CDR3 sequence is CATSVGDFSYNEQFF. CDR3 nucleotides: TGTGCCACCAGTGTCGGAGATTTCTCCTACAATGAGCAGTTCTTC. The gene calls are TRBV24-1 and TRBJ2-1; no clear D gene. Between the trimmed V and J ends, which lost 5 bases and 0 bases, there was a span of 10 bases. CDR3 length: 15 amino acids. CDR1 is KGHDR, CDR2 SFDVKD, per germline.

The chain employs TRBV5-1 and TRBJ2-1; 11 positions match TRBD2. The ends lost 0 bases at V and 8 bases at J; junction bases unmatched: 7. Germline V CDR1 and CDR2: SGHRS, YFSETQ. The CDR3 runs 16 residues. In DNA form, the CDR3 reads TGCGCCAGCAGCTTGGAGACGGGGACTAGCGGTCATGAGCAGTTCTTC. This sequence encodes CASSLETGTSGHEQFF.